One T cell receptor beta chain is described in this entry. Its specificity is unknown. One junction end does not reproduce the germline sequence, and a read error may be involved. These data come from a study of post-analysis software for immune sequencing data. Study results and limitations: Pronounced co-clustering by F measure was evident among identically batched samples. Normalized Chao1 diversity in multiple sclerosis patients fell significantly below that of controls. In patients, five TRBV segments were more frequent than in controls, with TRBV5-6, TRBV5-1 and TRBV20-1 among them.

CDR1 LNHDA and CDR2 SQIVND come from the germline V gene (reference sequence). The CDR3 covers 21 residues. TCR beta libraries were prepared from cDNA with unique molecular identifiers. Around 500,000 cDNA molecules were obtained from about 1 to 10 million T cells. Each CDR3 protein gets one entry after TCRdb re-called the PCR reads with MiXCR. The sample yields about 260,000 distinct CDR3 sequences, 35% to 45% seen once. The material sequenced was blood. The sequence was collected from a girl aged 10 to 17 with multiple sclerosis. This chain joins TRBV19 and TRBJ2-6; D not resolved. The CDR3 here is CANSSNLGSSSRLIGANVLTF. CDR3 bases: TGTGCCAATAGTTCCAACCTAGGGTCGTCCAGCCGTCTTATTGGGGCCAACGTCCTGACTTTC. Drawing the rest from reference TRBV19 and TRBJ2-6, the complete variable domain is DGGITQSPKYLFRKEGQNVTLSCEQNLNHDAMYWYRQDPGQGLRLIYYSQIVNDFQKGDIAEGYSVSREKKESFPLTVTSAQKNPTAFYLCANSSNLGSSSRLIGANVLTFGAGSRLTVL.